This TCR beta chain originates from a study of shared clonotypes between healthy human individuals. V shed 3 bases and J shed 4 bases, with 13 bases lying between them. Germline assignment: CDR1 MNHEY and CDR2 SMNVEV (reference sequence). The CDR3 is 16 residues long. Naive CD8 populations comprised CD45RO-negative cells positively selected for CCR7, excluding terminally differentiated effector memory CD45RA+ cells. Only in-frame clones appear in the TCRdb table, and some are missing; sequencing was by immunoSEQ multiplex PCR. Altogether 630,000 or so clones are present, 98% being singletons, with the ten largest covering 0.3% to 0.35%.

The J gene is TRBJ2-6, the V gene TRBV27; no clear D. The receptor was isolated from a man aged 30-40 years in good health. Sequenced input: naive CD8+ T cells sorted from blood. DNA for the CDR3: TGTGCCAGCAGTTTCTCTTCGGCCTCGGGGGCCAACGTCCTGACTTTC. It encodes CASSFSSASGANVLTF.